This entry lists 18 T cell receptor beta chains sequenced from one sample in a study of blood T cell repertoires in COVID-19 (dated by TCRdb to 2018 to 2021). Libraries came from the immunoSEQ multiplex PCR assay. The source is immuneACCESS, and TCRdb retained only in-frame sequences with V and J called. Part of the clones is not carried over; for the studies checked, unresolved V genes explain less than half of this, and the remainder is unexplained. The sample includes a few hundred thousand clones, with roughly 84% observed a single time. In total, the top ten clones hold roughly 1% of the sample. Sequences were obtained from PBMCs or T cells enriched from blood (not recorded which). The origin of the receptors is a woman aged 30 to 39 who had recovered from COVID-19.

This clone is a singleton in its sample. The chain joins TRBV19 to TRBJ2-5, with TRBD2 matching over 10 bases. In germline, CDR1 is LNHDA, CDR2 SQIVND (reference sequence). The J segment lost 4 bases and the V segment lost 3 bases, leaving 5 bases of the junction unmatched. The CDR3 runs 15 residues. Here the CDR3 reads CASSIGSGGAETQYF. DNA of the CDR3: TGTGCCAGTAGTATTGGGAGCGGGGGGGCAGAGACCCAGTACTTC.

Only a few counts were recorded for this clone. The gene calls are TRBV6-1 and TRBJ1-2; D is undetermined. Trimming pared 3 bases from V and 5 bases from J, leaving 13 bases between. The CDR3 loop spans 14 amino acids. Looked up from germline, CDR1 is MNHNS and CDR2 is SASEGT. CDR3 amino acids: CASSDRRKRYGYTF. The CDR3 DNA sequence: TGTGCCAGCAGTGACAGGAGGAAGAGGTATGGCTACACCTTC.

J is TRBJ1-4 and V is TRBV10-3; D may be TRBD1 (6 bases). CDR1 and CDR2 (germline): ENHRY, SYGVKD. This CDR3 has 13 residues. V lost 10 bases to trimming and J lost 0 bases, with 9 bases between them. CDR3 loop: CASGQPTNEKLFF. In nucleotides, the CDR3 is TGTGCCAGCGGACAGCCAACTAATGAAAAACTGTTTTTT.

The V gene is TRBV19, the J gene TRBJ1-5; the match to TRBD1 covers 9 bases. The ends lost 8 bases at V and 6 bases at J; junction bases unmatched: 5. Germline-derived CDR1 and CDR2 are LNHDA and SQIVND (reference sequence). CDR3 length: 13 residues. The CDR3 DNA reads TGTGCCAGTGACCAGGACAGGGGTCAGCCCCAGCATTTT. This codes for CASDQDRGQPQHF.

The J gene is TRBJ2-7, the V gene TRBV7-9, with 12 positions matching TRBD1. The CDR3 is made up of 14 amino acids. J lost 5 bases, V lost 3 bases, and 2 bases had no gene match. CDR1 SEHNR and CDR2 FQNEAQ come from the germline V gene (reference sequence). CDR3 sequence reads: CASSLGQGADEQYF. In DNA, the CDR3 is TGTGCCAGCAGCTTGGGACAGGGGGCGGACGAGCAGTACTTC.

V usage is TRBV7-6 and J usage is TRBJ2-7, with a possible D match to TRBD2 (5 bases). CDR1 and CDR2 from the germline V gene are SGHVS and FNYEAQ. The V gene lost 5 bases and the J gene lost 3 bases, with 17 bases spanning the gap. The CDR3 is 15 amino acids. CDR3 in amino acids: CASSRGAATDYEQYF. CDR3 coding DNA: TGTGCCAGCAGCCGGGGAGCGGCTACCGACTACGAGCAGTACTTC.

The chain links TRBV28 to TRBJ2-2; 9 bases fit TRBD1. Germline V gene sequence: CDR1 MDHEN, CDR2 SYDVKM. This CDR3 is 16 amino acids long. V was pared by 3 bases and J by 4 bases, with 6 bases of the junction left unmatched. The CDR3 reads CASSLAGTGSTGELFF. CDR3 sequence (DNA): TGTGCCAGCAGTTTGGCCGGGACAGGGAGCACCGGGGAGCTGTTTTTT.

J is TRBJ2-2 and V is TRBV6-2 or TRBV6-3; tentatively, D is TRBD1 (6 bases). The germline gives CDR1 MNHEY, CDR2 SVGEGT. This CDR3 is built from 16 residues. V was trimmed by 4 bases and J by 1 base, leaving 13 bases between them. The CDR3 nucleotides read TGTGCCAGCAGTTTCGACAGGAGACGGAACACCGGGGAGCTGTTTTTT. Amino acid sequence: CASSFDRRRNTGELFF.

The J gene is TRBJ1-6, the V gene TRBV5-1; tentative D call: TRBD1 (5 bases). CDR1 SGHRS and CDR2 YFSETQ come from the germline V gene. The CDR3 is 14 residues long. Trimming removed 2 bases at V and 9 bases at J, with 12 bases between. The CDR3 here is CASSFDSLSSPLHF. The CDR3 region has the DNA TGCGCCAGCAGCTTTGACAGTTTAAGTTCACCCCTCCACTTT.

The chain combines TRBV9 with TRBJ2-3, with D tentatively TRBD2 (5 bases). Looked up from germline, CDR1 is SGDLS and CDR2 is YYNGEE. The length of the CDR3 is 14 residues. V shed 0 bases and J shed 2 bases, with 7 bases lying between them. The CDR3 bases are TGTGCCAGCAGCGTAGACGGACTCACAGATACGCAGTATTTT. Its translation: CASSVDGLTDTQYF.

The chain employs TRBV5-1 and TRBJ1-5; D is unclear. CDR3 size: 13 residues. Trimming stripped 0 bases from V and 12 bases from J, with 13 bases between. Germline values: CDR1 SGHRS, CDR2 YFSETQ. The CDR3 bases are TGCGCCAGCAGCTTGGTACCGCTAGAGCTCCAGCATTTT. As protein: CASSLVPLELQHF.

The chain uses TRBV19 and TRBJ1-3; D gene uncertain. V lost 5 bases, J lost 11 bases, and 22 bases lay in between. The CDR3 is 15 amino acids. Per the germline V gene, CDR1 is LNHDA and CDR2 is SQIVND (reference sequence). CDR3 sequence (DNA): TGTGCCAGTAGTTCCTCTCCGAGGTTGGCCGGCGCCATATATTTT. The encoded protein is CASSSSPRLAGAIYF.

This clone was seen just once. V and J are TRBV3-1 (or the pseudogene TRBV3-2) and TRBJ1-2; TRBD1 matches 7 bases. The germline V gene encodes CDR1 LGHDT and CDR2 YNNKEL (reference sequence). Trimming took 4 bases from V and 4 from J; bases not matched to a gene: 6. This CDR3 contains 14 residues. This CDR3 is CASSPRDRFYGYTF. CDR3 DNA: TGTGCCAGCAGCCCACGGGACAGATTCTATGGCTACACCTTC.

The chain links TRBV27 to TRBJ1-6, with D possibly matching TRBD1 (5 bases). Deletions cut 6 bases from V and 5 bases from J, with 11 bases between. The CDR3 has 14 amino acids. Per the germline V gene, CDR1 is MNHEY and CDR2 is SMNVEV (reference sequence). The CDR3 reads CASREPGDNSPLHF. DNA for the CDR3: TGTGCCAGCAGGGAACCGGGGGATAATTCACCCCTCCACTTT.

The V gene is TRBV7-8, the J gene TRBJ2-5, with D possibly matching TRBD2 (5 bases). The germline V gene has CDR1 SGHVS and CDR2 FQNEAQ. V lost 0 bases, J lost 4 bases, and 9 bases lay in between. This CDR3 spans 14 amino acids. The CDR3 here is CASSLASGLETQYF. CDR3 DNA sequence: TGTGCCAGCAGCTTAGCGTCGGGGTTAGAGACCCAGTACTTC.

In DNA, the CDR3 is TGTGCCAGCAGCCCCGAGGGGACTAACCCGAATCAGCCCCAGCATTTT. Translated, it gives CASSPEGTNPNQPQHF. This chain connects TRBV7-8 to TRBJ1-5, with a tentative D call TRBD1 (5 bases). The CDR3 extends over 16 amino acids. Germline CDR1 is SGHVS and CDR2 is FQNEAQ. V was pared by 5 bases and J by 4 bases, with 18 bases between.

CDR3: CASSSLRPYEQYF. DNA of the CDR3: TGTGCCAGCAGTTCTCTCCGTCCCTACGAGCAGTACTTC. V and J are TRBV6-5 and TRBJ2-7; D unclear. This CDR3 region has 13 residues. Germline CDR1 reads MNHEY; CDR2 reads SVGAGI. The V end was cut by 4 bases, the J end by 2 bases, with 9 bases between.

V gene TRBV28 combines with J gene TRBJ2-3; possibly TRBD2 for D (7 bases). Trimming removed 7 bases at V and 4 bases at J, with 9 bases between. The length of the CDR3 is 12 residues. Germline assignment: CDR1 MDHEN and CDR2 SYDVKM. Here the CDR3 reads CASTGGPDTQYF. The CDR3 DNA is TGTGCCAGCACGGGGGGCCCAGATACGCAGTATTTT.